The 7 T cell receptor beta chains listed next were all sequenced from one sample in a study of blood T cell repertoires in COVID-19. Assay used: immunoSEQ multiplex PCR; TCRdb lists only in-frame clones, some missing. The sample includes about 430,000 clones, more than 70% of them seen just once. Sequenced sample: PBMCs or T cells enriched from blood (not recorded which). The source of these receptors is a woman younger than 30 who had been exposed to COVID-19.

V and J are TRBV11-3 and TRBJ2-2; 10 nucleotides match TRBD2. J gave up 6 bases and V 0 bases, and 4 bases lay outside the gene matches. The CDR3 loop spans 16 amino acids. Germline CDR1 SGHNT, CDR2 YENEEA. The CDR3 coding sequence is TGTGCCAGCAGCTTAGAGGCTAGCGGGGGTCCCGGGGAGCTGTTTTTT. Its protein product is CASSLEASGGPGELFF.

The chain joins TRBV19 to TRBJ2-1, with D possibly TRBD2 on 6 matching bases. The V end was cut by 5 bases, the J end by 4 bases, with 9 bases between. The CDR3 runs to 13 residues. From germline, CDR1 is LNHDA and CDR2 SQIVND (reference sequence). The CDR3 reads CASSSGLYNEQFF. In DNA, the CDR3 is TGTGCCAGTAGTTCGGGACTTTACAATGAGCAGTTCTTC.

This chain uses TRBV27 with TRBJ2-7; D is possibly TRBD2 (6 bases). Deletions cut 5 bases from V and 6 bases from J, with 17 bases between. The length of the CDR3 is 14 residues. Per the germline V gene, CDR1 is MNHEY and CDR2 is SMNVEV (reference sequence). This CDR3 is CASSLRLGPLEQYF. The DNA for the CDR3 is TGTGCCAGCAGTCTGAGACTAGGGCCTCTCGAGCAGTACTTC.

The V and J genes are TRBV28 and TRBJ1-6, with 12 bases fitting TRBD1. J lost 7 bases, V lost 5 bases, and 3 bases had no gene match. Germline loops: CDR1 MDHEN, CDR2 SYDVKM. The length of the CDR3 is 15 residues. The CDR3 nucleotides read TGTGCCAGCAGTCCCGGGACAGGGGGCAATTCACCCCTCCACTTT. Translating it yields CASSPGTGGNSPLHF.

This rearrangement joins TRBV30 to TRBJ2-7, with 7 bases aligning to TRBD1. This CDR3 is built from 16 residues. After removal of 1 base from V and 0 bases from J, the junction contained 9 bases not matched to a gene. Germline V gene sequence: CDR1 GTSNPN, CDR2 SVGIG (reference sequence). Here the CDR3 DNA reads TGTGCCTGGAGTGGACAGGGACACTTGAGCTCCTACGAGCAGTACTTC. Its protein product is CAWSGQGHLSSYEQYF.

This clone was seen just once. This CDR3 reads CASTVGLARETQYF. CDR3 nucleotide sequence: TGTGCCAGCACCGTGGGACTAGCTAGGGAGACCCAGTACTTC. This chain connects TRBV9 to TRBJ2-5, with 9 positions matching TRBD2. The CDR3 is made up of 14 amino acids. V shed 6 bases and J 5 bases; nucleotides not matched to a gene: 8. Germline V CDR1 and CDR2: SGDLS, YYNGEE. Using reference TRBV9 and TRBJ2-5 for the parts outside the CDR3, the full variable domain is DSGVTQTPKHLITATGQRVTLRCSPRSGDLSVYWYQQSLDQGLQFLIQYYNGEERAKGNILERFSAQQFPDLHSELNLSSLELGDSALYFCASTVGLARETQYFGPGTRLLVL.

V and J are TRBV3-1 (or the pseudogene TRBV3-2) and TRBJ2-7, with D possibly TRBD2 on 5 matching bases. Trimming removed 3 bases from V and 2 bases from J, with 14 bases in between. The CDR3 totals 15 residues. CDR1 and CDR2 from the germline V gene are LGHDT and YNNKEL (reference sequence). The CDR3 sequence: CASSHNSASTYEQYF. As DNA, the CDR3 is TGTGCCAGCAGCCATAATAGCGCGAGTACCTACGAGCAGTACTTC.